What follows describes a single T cell receptor (beta chain). Its antigen is undetermined. The assay was immunoSEQ multiplex PCR, and TCRdb's table has in-frame clones only and misses some. The sample includes tens of thousands of clones, about 92% of them seen just once. The data derive from a study of brain T cells in children with intractable seizures. The study, taken as a whole, reports: Absence of clones before surgery may stem from lower sequencing depth.

Surgery cases with the highest brain T cell transcript signatures were chosen for sequencing. The material sequenced was peripheral blood, taken at surgery. This receptor was identified in a boy younger than two with tuberous sclerosis and intractable seizures.

The CDR3 loop reads CASSLEEDRGGEAFF. As DNA, the CDR3 is TGTGCCAGCAGCTTAGAGGAAGACAGAGGTGGTGAAGCTTTCTTT. The chain joins TRBV13 to TRBJ1-1; the D gene is possibly TRBD1 (5 bases). Germline V lookup: CDR1 PRHDT, CDR2 FYEKMQ (reference sequence). The CDR3 has 15 amino acids. The V end was cut by 1 base, the J end by 7 bases, with 16 bases between.